This TCR beta chain originates from a study of blood T cells in healthy people across ages. CDR1 is SGDLS and CDR2 is YYNGEE in the germline V gene. The CDR3 runs to 16 residues. V gave up 5 bases and J gave up 1 base; unmatched junction bases: 8. Next came a second PCR, run for about 7 to 12 cycles, which used a sample-barcoded 5' primer along with a J-beta primer mix. TCRdb re-called the 5' RACE reads with MiXCR, one entry per CDR3 protein. The table includes around 990,000 distinct CDR3 sequences, approximately 25% detected once. These data are also associated with another study on T cells of mothers and their children.

The sample comprised blood. The clonotype was recovered from a girl under 10 years old in good health. The chain is built from TRBV9 and TRBJ2-1; 8 bases are shared with TRBD2. CDR3: CASSGTSGLSYNEQFF. The CDR3 nucleotides read TGTGCCAGCAGTGGTACTAGCGGACTATCCTACAATGAGCAGTTCTTC.